The rows below give T cell receptor beta chains drawn from one sample of a study of blood T cell repertoires in COVID-19. Profiling relied on immunoSEQ multiplex PCR, and the TCRdb table lists in-frame clones only, not all of them. The profile shows fewer than 90,000 clones, about 74% of them singletons. Sequenced: peripheral blood. All receptors derive from a human donor in a cohort sampled during active COVID-19. CDR3s include the opening cysteine and the closing phenylalanine or tryptophan. D genes are given only for firm matches. Clone size is given for some rows only: seen once, a few or many times, or a class if the clone is expanded.

size | J | V | D | CDR3 | DNA
. | TRBJ2-2 | TRBV30 | . | CAWSVYWGGGELFF | TGTGCCTGGAGTGTATACTGGGGAGGCGGGGAGCTGTTTTTT
. | TRBJ2-5 | TRBV6-5 | . | CASSLGTPQETQYF | TGTGCCAGCAGCCTCGGGACTCCGCAAGAGACCCAGTACTTC
. | TRBJ1-1 | TRBV5-1 | . | CASSLIVNTEAFF | TGCGCCAGCAGCTTGATCGTGAACACTGAAGCTTTCTTT
. | TRBJ2-7 | TRBV4-1 | TRBD2 | CASSQGLAGASRKYEQYF | TGCGCCAGCAGCCAAGGTTTAGCGGGAGCCTCGAGGAAATACGAGCAGTACTTC
. | TRBJ1-2 | TRBV30 | . | CAWSGPTRGIGGYTF | TGTGCCTGGAGTGGACCGACACGGGGGATCGGTGGCTACACCTTC
. | TRBJ1-3 | TRBV9 | . | CASSLRVSGNTIYF | TGTGCCAGCAGCCTCAGGGTCTCTGGAAACACCATATATTTT
. | TRBJ1-2 | TRBV27 | TRBD1 | CASSPQGGNGYTF | TGTGCCAGCAGCCCCCAAGGGGGCAATGGCTACACCTTC
. | TRBJ2-7 | TRBV28 | . | CASRGSGTSSYEQYF | TGTGCCAGCCGAGGGTCAGGGACAAGCTCCTACGAGCAGTACTTC
. | TRBJ2-3 | TRBV7-9 | TRBD2 | CASSLGASGMTDTQYF | TGTGCCAGCAGCTTAGGGGCTAGCGGGATGACAGATACGCAGTATTTT
few | TRBJ2-1 | TRBV10-3 | TRBD1 | CAISDVRGTPGEQFF | TGTGCCATCAGTGATGTCAGGGGGACGCCGGGTGAGCAGTTCTTC
once | TRBJ2-2 | TRBV5-4 | TRBD2 | CASSPGTSVTGELFF | TGTGCCAGCAGCCCCGGGACTAGCGTCACCGGGGAGCTGTTTTTT
. | TRBJ1-1 | TRBV6-5 | . | CASSLQVNVPTEAFF | TGTGCCAGCAGTTTACAGGTCAATGTCCCGACTGAAGCTTTCTTT
. | TRBJ1-6 | TRBV5-6 | . | CASKTGSNSPLHF | TGTGCCAGCAAGACAGGCTCTAATTCACCCCTCCACTTT
. | TRBJ2-1 | TRBV4-1 | . | CASSPLQFF | TGCGCCAGCAGCCCGTTGCAGTTCTTC
. | TRBJ1-2 | TRBV4-2 | . | CASSPRQDTYGYTF | TGTGCCAGCAGCCCCCGACAGGATACCTATGGCTACACCTTC
. | TRBJ2-7 | TRBV7-9 | . | CASSHLQGGRVYEQYF | TGTGCCAGCAGCCATTTACAGGGGGGGCGCGTTTACGAGCAGTACTTC
few | TRBJ1-2 | TRBV28 | TRBD1 | CASSPGTGANYGYTF | TGTGCCAGCAGTCCAGGGACAGGGGCCAACTATGGCTACACCTTC
. | TRBJ1-1 | TRBV15 | . | CATSRDTGFTEAFF | TGTGCCACCAGCAGAGATACAGGGTTCACTGAAGCTTTCTTT
. | TRBJ2-3 | TRBV12-3/TRBV12-4 | . | CASSSTDTQYF | TGTGCCAGCTCGAGCACAGATACGCAGTATTTT
. | TRBJ2-1 | TRBV19 | . | CASSIDPLGYNEQFF | TGTGCCAGTAGTATAGACCCCCTCGGGTACAATGAGCAGTTCTTC
. | TRBJ2-6 | TRBV14 | TRBD2 | CASSPQTGRAPPSGANVLTF | TGTGCCAGCAGCCCTCAAACCGGGAGGGCCCCTCCCTCTGGGGCCAACGTCCTGACTTTC
. | TRBJ1-2 | TRBV7-9 | . | CASSPQGLGNYGYTF | TGTGCCAGCAGCCCACAGGGTTTAGGAAACTATGGCTACACCTTC
. | TRBJ2-2 | TRBV6-2/TRBV6-3 | . | CASSYLGGDSTGELFF | TGTGCCAGCAGTTACCTCGGCGGGGATTCTACCGGGGAGCTGTTTTTT
. | TRBJ2-7 | TRBV10-1 | TRBD2 | CASRLAGGPCEQYF | TGCGCCAGCAGGCTAGCGGGAGGGCCCTGCGAGCAGTACTTC
. | TRBJ2-5 | TRBV18 | TRBD1 | CASSPLFPGQGSQETQYF | TGTGCCAGCTCACCATTGTTTCCGGGACAGGGTTCCCAAGAGACCCAGTACTTC
. | TRBJ2-7 | TRBV25-1 | TRBD1 | CASSDFGQVRGEQYF | TGTGCCAGCAGTGACTTTGGACAGGTCCGCGGCGAGCAGTACTTC
. | TRBJ2-1 | TRBV27 | . | CASSPRAQRSYNEQFF | TGTGCCAGCAGCCCCCGTGCCCAGCGGTCCTACAATGAGCAGTTCTTC
. | TRBJ2-3 | TRBV3-1/TRBV3-2 | . | CASSPLLQGTQYF | TGTGCCAGCAGCCCCCTGTTGCAGGGGACGCAGTATTTT